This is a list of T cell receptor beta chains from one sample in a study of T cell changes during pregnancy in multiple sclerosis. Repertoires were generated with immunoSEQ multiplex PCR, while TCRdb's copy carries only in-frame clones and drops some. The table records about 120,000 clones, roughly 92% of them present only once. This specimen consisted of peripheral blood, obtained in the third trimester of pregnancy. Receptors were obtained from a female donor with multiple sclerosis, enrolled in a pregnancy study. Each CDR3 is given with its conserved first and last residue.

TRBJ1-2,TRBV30,CAWRVPRQQYGYTF
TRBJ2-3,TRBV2,CASSEGGTGGETDTQYF
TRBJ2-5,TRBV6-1,CASSAITGTGKETQYF
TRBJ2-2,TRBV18,CASSPATGVDTGELFF
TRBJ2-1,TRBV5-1,CASSLGGGQGYNEQFF
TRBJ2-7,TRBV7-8,CASSFKGGDLEQYF
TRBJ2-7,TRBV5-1,CASSSSGGEQYF
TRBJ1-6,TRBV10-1,CASSESGGYYNSPLHF
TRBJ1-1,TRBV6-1,CASENRGTNTEAFF
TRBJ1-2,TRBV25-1,CASSEGSTANYGYTF
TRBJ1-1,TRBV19,CASSETGGETEAFF
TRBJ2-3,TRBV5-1,CASSLVTDTDTQYF
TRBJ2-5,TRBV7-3,CASSDVRGETQYF
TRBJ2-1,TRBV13,CASSLGQGPSSYNEQFF
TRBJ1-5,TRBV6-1,CATSEQGNQPQHF
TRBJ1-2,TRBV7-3,CASSPQPQGARVYGYTF
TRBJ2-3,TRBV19,CASSLPRPTGWMADTQYF
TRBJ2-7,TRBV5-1,CASNSGTDSYEQYF
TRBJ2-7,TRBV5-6,CASSFQAGLSYEQYF
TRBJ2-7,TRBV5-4,CASSWSSGRSYEQYF
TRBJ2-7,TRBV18,CASSPLSPLDTLVEQYF
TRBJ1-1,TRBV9,CASSDFRGTEAFF
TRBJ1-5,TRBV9,CASSVTGRGQPQHF
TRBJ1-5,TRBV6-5,CASSKDRNQPQHF
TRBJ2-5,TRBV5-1,CASSLDGQGRETQYF
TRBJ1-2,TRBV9,CASSVEDRGPYGYTF
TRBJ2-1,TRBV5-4,CASSSGGYNEQFF
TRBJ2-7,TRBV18,CASSPGTAYYEQYF
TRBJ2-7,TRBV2,CASGALAYEQYF
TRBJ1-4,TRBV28,CASRRTGRAEKLFF
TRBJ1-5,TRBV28,CASRRTGTQPQHF